This entry lists 27 T cell receptor beta chains sequenced from one sample in a study of T cell responses to AZD1222 COVID-19 vaccine. Profiling relied on immunoSEQ multiplex PCR, and the TCRdb table lists in-frame clones only, not all of them. Of 110,000 to 150,000 clones in the sample, about 89% are singletons; the top ten hold 4.7%. Here the sequenced sample was peripheral blood, taken on day 0 of AZD1222 vaccination. Receptors were obtained from an adult in good health.

The chain recombines TRBV15 with TRBJ1-1; TRBD1 agrees at 8 bases. The CDR3 has 16 residues. Germline values: CDR1 LNHNV, CDR2 YYDKDF (reference sequence). Trimming cost V 6 bases and J 5 bases; bases outside gene matches: 14. The CDR3 coding sequence is TGTGCCACCAGGCCTCAGGACAGGGAGTTTCGGACTGAAGCTTTCTTT. Translation gives CATRPQDREFRTEAFF.

The rearrangement links TRBV27 to TRBJ1-1; possible D gene TRBD1, 6 bases. The germline V gene encodes CDR1 MNHEY and CDR2 SMNVEV (reference sequence). V shed 5 bases and J shed 7 bases, with 23 bases lying between them. This CDR3 is 16 amino acids long. The CDR3 here is CASSPYVNRAGGEAFF. CDR3 nucleotide sequence: TGTGCCAGCAGTCCGTATGTTAACAGGGCTGGGGGTGAAGCTTTCTTT.

This clone was found a few times. This sequence joins TRBV28 and TRBJ1-2; D gene uncertain. V was cut by 1 base and J by 4 bases, with 10 bases left in between. CDR1 and CDR2 from the germline V gene are MDHEN and SYDVKM. This CDR3 spans 14 amino acids. The CDR3 loop is CASSLLPGLYGYTF. As DNA, the CDR3 is TGTGCCAGCAGTTTATTGCCCGGGCTCTATGGCTACACCTTC.

The chain links TRBV6-7 to TRBJ1-2; the D gene is possibly TRBD1 (5 bases). TRBV6-7 is labeled an ORF, and its function is uncertain. CDR3 length: 12 amino acids. V shed 6 bases and J shed 14 bases, with 19 bases lying between them. The CDR3 loop is CASRRVEGPGTF. In nucleotides, the CDR3 is TGTGCCAGCAGACGGGTAGAGGGCCCAGGGACCTTC.

The rearrangement uses TRBV19 and TRBJ2-3; 7 positions match TRBD2. V lost 3 bases to trimming and J lost 0 bases; unmatched junction nucleotides: 12. The CDR3 contains 18 residues. Germline lookup yields CDR1 LNHDA and CDR2 SQIVND (reference sequence). This CDR3 is CASSMGEGLISSTDTQYF. The CDR3, as DNA: TGTGCCAGTAGTATGGGGGAGGGCCTAATATCTAGCACAGATACGCAGTATTTT.

This clone was observed once. The rearrangement joins TRBV5-8 to TRBJ1-5; unclear D gene. The V end lost 4 bases, the J end lost 2 bases, and 13 bases lay between the germline ends. The CDR3 contains 15 residues. Germline CDR1 and CDR2: SGHTS and YDEGEE. CDR3 protein: CASSPAVRRNQPQHF. In DNA form, the CDR3 reads TGTGCCAGCAGCCCCGCGGTACGGCGCAATCAGCCCCAGCATTTT.

The chain carries TRBV5-1 and TRBJ1-5; 7 bases line up with TRBD1. This CDR3 is 13 amino acids long. The J segment lost 8 bases and the V segment lost 0 bases, leaving 2 bases of the junction unmatched. Germline V gene sequence: CDR1 SGHRS, CDR2 YFSETQ. DNA for the CDR3: TGCGCCAGCAGCTTGGGAGGGGGCAAGCCCCAGCATTTT. This translates into CASSLGGGKPQHF.

The rearrangement joins TRBV7-8 to TRBJ1-2, with D possibly matching TRBD1 (6 bases). V was pared by 6 bases and J by 12 bases, with 14 bases between. The CDR3 extends over 11 amino acids. Germline V gene data show CDR1 as SGHVS and CDR2 as FQNEAQ. The CDR3 loop reads CASRKGQTDTF. The CDR3 bases are TGTGCCAGCAGGAAAGGACAGACCGACACCTTC.

The chain recombines TRBV4-1 with TRBJ2-7, with a tentative D call TRBD1 (5 bases). Trimming pared 1 base from V and 3 bases from J, leaving 10 bases between. This CDR3 is 14 amino acids long. Germline V lookup: CDR1 MGHRA, CDR2 YSYEKL. CDR3 coding DNA: TGCGCCAGCAGCCAAGGGGGCCGGTTCTACGAGCAGTACTTC. Amino acids: CASSQGGRFYEQYF.

J is TRBJ1-2 and V is TRBV12-3 or TRBV12-4; no clear D. The CDR3 totals 13 residues. V dropped 3 bases and J dropped 8 bases, with 13 bases sitting between them. The CDR3 sequence is CASSLVQANGYTF. The DNA for the CDR3 is TGTGCCAGCAGTTTGGTCCAGGCCAACGGCTACACCTTC.

This clone is a singleton in its sample. The chain recombines TRBV30 with TRBJ2-7, with D unresolved. V lost 0 bases to trimming and J lost 6 bases, with 9 bases between them. This CDR3 is built from 12 residues. Germline-derived CDR1 and CDR2 are GTSNPN and SVGIG (reference sequence). This chain's CDR3 is CAWSVGGREQYF. CDR3 bases: TGTGCCTGGAGTGTAGGCGGCCGCGAGCAGTACTTC.

V usage is TRBV28 and J usage is TRBJ2-7; no firm D call. The V end was cut by 6 bases, the J end by 1 base, with 13 bases between. The CDR3 extends over 14 amino acids. CDR1 MDHEN and CDR2 SYDVKM come from the germline V gene. The DNA of the CDR3 is TGTGCCAGCAGGGCCTTCTCACCTTCCTACGAGCAGTACTTC. Residues: CASRAFSPSYEQYF.

The V and J genes are TRBV5-1 and TRBJ2-1; 14 bases are a match to TRBD2. Germline assignment: CDR1 SGHRS and CDR2 YFSETQ. The CDR3 has 18 amino acids. The junction had 11 bases not matched to a gene; V was cut back by 1 base and J by 8 bases. CDR3 amino acids: CASSLLATSGGAEDEQFF. CDR3 nucleotides: TGCGCCAGCAGCTTGTTGGCGACTAGCGGGGGGGCTGAGGATGAGCAGTTCTTC.

The chain carries TRBV6-5 and TRBJ1-2, with a tentative D call TRBD1 (5 bases). CDR1 MNHEY and CDR2 SVGAGI come from the germline V gene. The CDR3 is made up of 15 amino acids. V lost 0 bases and J lost 8, with 16 bases in between. Here the CDR3 reads CASSYSTTVGKGYTF. CDR3 coding DNA: TGTGCCAGCAGTTACTCGACGACAGTCGGTAAAGGCTACACCTTC.

This clone was recorded a few times. The chain joins TRBV2 to TRBJ1-2; unclear D gene. This CDR3 is built from 14 residues. Germline-derived CDR1 and CDR2 are SNHLY and FYNNEI. Trimming pared 4 bases from V and 2 bases from J, leaving 11 bases between. The CDR3 is CASSGSRMNYGYTF. In DNA form, the CDR3 reads TGTGCCAGCAGTGGTAGCAGGATGAACTATGGCTACACCTTC.

The chain employs TRBV5-6 and TRBJ2-3; no clear D gene. The germline V gene has CDR1 SGHDT and CDR2 YYEEEE. V was pared by 0 bases and J by 5 bases, with 1 base between. The CDR3 covers 11 residues. DNA for the CDR3: TGTGCCAGCAGCTTGGGAGATACGCAGTATTTT. As protein: CASSLGDTQYF.

J is TRBJ1-5 and V is TRBV6-2 or TRBV6-3; the D gene is possibly TRBD1 (5 bases). Trimming removed 6 bases at V and 5 bases at J, with 14 bases between. The germline gives CDR1 MNHEY, CDR2 SVGEGT. The CDR3 has 14 residues. CDR3 DNA sequence: TGTGCCAGCAGCCACCAGGGAGTGCATCAGCCCCAGCATTTT. Its translation: CASSHQGVHQPQHF.

The chain joins TRBV11-2 to TRBJ1-2, with D maybe TRBD1 (5 bases). This CDR3 has 17 residues. The V end lost 1 base, the J end lost 5 bases, and 20 bases lay between the germline ends. Looked up from germline, CDR1 is SGHAT and CDR2 is FQNNGV. In nucleotides, the CDR3 is TGTGCCAGCAGCTTAGCCCCCGGACAAGGTTTCTTATATGGCTACACCTTC. It translates to CASSLAPGQGFLYGYTF. Looking up the rest from reference TRBV11-2 and TRBJ1-2 gives the full variable domain: EAGVAQSPRYKIIEKRQSVAFWCNPISGHATLYWYQQILGQGPKLLIQFQNNGVVDDSQLPKDRFSAERLKGVDSTLKIQPAKLEDSAVYLCASSLAPGQGFLYGYTFGSGTRLTVV.

This chain uses TRBV28 with TRBJ1-3; perhaps TRBD1 as D (6 bases). This CDR3 contains 16 residues. The V gene's germline CDR1 is MDHEN and CDR2 SYDVKM. V was cut by 7 bases and J by 0 bases, with 16 bases left in between. The CDR3 bases are TGTGCCAGCACCCTTCAGGGGTTAATCTCTGGAAACACCATATATTTT. Its protein product is CASTLQGLISGNTIYF.

This chain connects TRBV5-1 to TRBJ2-1, with D possibly being TRBD2 (6 bases). The length of the CDR3 is 16 residues. Germline V gene sequence: CDR1 SGHRS, CDR2 YFSETQ. The germline V and J ends were trimmed by 3 bases and 5 bases, with 18 bases remaining between them. CDR3 bases: TGCGCCAGCAGCTCGGAGCTAGCGATAAAGCACAATGAGCAGTTCTTC. Translation: CASSSELAIKHNEQFF.

V gene TRBV20-1 combines with J gene TRBJ2-2, with D tentatively TRBD1 (6 bases). This CDR3 comprises 15 residues. Germline V gives CDR1 DFQATT, CDR2 SNEGSKA (reference sequence). V shed 3 bases and J shed 1 base, with 12 bases lying between them. CDR3 coding DNA: TGCAGTGCTAGTCTGGGGGCCGTGAACACCGGGGAGCTGTTTTTT. This codes for CSASLGAVNTGELFF.

The chain combines TRBV27 with TRBJ1-5; 8 bases are a match to TRBD1. Germline loops: CDR1 MNHEY, CDR2 SMNVEV (reference sequence). The V gene end was trimmed by 4 bases and the J gene end by 3 bases; junction bases not matched to a gene: 5. The CDR3 totals 15 residues. The chain's CDR3 is CASSSGGAYNQPQHF. The DNA of the CDR3 is TGTGCCAGCAGTTCAGGGGGCGCTTACAATCAGCCCCAGCATTTT.

The rearrangement links TRBV27 to TRBJ1-2; D is uncertain. This CDR3 region has 13 residues. The germline V gene encodes CDR1 MNHEY and CDR2 SMNVEV (reference sequence). V lost 7 bases to trimming and J lost 8 bases, with 17 bases between them. This chain's CDR3 is CASTPTPRLGYTF. The CDR3 DNA reads as TGTGCCAGCACCCCCACCCCTCGTTTGGGCTACACCTTC.

The genes are TRBV3-1 (or the pseudogene TRBV3-2) and TRBJ1-2; D gene uncertain. The germline CDR1 and CDR2 sequences are LGHDT and YNNKEL (reference sequence). The CDR3 consists of 15 residues. With 3 bases removed from V and 4 bases from J, the gap between germline ends came to 15 bases. The CDR3 spells CASSQYQRIIYGYTF. The CDR3 nucleotides read TGTGCCAGCAGCCAGTACCAGAGGATTATCTATGGCTACACCTTC.

This chain links TRBV5-4 with TRBJ2-7; no reliable D call. Germline lookup yields CDR1 SGHNT and CDR2 YYREEE (reference sequence). The CDR3 is made up of 13 amino acids. Trimming stripped 3 bases from V and 1 base from J, with 8 bases between. The CDR3 is CASSSRNSYEQYF. The CDR3, as DNA: TGTGCCAGCAGCTCCAGGAATTCCTACGAGCAGTACTTC.

The chain combines TRBV2 with TRBJ2-7, with unresolved D. CDR1 is SNHLY, CDR2 FYNNEI, per germline. The CDR3 length is 14 residues. Trimming left V 7 bases short and J 5 bases short, with 18 bases between. The CDR3 DNA is TGTGCCAGCATGGGCAGCGCGCCGACGGACGAGCAGTACTTC. Translating it yields CASMGSAPTDEQYF.

The chain recombines TRBV10-1 with TRBJ2-1, with D possibly being TRBD1 (6 bases). V shed 2 bases and J shed 6 bases, with 17 bases lying between them. The length of the CDR3 is 16 residues. The germline V gene has CDR1 WNHNN and CDR2 SYGVQD (reference sequence). CDR3 sequence: CASSEVTGLSFNEQFF. Here the CDR3 DNA reads TGCGCCAGCAGTGAGGTGACAGGCCTATCTTTCAATGAGCAGTTCTTC.